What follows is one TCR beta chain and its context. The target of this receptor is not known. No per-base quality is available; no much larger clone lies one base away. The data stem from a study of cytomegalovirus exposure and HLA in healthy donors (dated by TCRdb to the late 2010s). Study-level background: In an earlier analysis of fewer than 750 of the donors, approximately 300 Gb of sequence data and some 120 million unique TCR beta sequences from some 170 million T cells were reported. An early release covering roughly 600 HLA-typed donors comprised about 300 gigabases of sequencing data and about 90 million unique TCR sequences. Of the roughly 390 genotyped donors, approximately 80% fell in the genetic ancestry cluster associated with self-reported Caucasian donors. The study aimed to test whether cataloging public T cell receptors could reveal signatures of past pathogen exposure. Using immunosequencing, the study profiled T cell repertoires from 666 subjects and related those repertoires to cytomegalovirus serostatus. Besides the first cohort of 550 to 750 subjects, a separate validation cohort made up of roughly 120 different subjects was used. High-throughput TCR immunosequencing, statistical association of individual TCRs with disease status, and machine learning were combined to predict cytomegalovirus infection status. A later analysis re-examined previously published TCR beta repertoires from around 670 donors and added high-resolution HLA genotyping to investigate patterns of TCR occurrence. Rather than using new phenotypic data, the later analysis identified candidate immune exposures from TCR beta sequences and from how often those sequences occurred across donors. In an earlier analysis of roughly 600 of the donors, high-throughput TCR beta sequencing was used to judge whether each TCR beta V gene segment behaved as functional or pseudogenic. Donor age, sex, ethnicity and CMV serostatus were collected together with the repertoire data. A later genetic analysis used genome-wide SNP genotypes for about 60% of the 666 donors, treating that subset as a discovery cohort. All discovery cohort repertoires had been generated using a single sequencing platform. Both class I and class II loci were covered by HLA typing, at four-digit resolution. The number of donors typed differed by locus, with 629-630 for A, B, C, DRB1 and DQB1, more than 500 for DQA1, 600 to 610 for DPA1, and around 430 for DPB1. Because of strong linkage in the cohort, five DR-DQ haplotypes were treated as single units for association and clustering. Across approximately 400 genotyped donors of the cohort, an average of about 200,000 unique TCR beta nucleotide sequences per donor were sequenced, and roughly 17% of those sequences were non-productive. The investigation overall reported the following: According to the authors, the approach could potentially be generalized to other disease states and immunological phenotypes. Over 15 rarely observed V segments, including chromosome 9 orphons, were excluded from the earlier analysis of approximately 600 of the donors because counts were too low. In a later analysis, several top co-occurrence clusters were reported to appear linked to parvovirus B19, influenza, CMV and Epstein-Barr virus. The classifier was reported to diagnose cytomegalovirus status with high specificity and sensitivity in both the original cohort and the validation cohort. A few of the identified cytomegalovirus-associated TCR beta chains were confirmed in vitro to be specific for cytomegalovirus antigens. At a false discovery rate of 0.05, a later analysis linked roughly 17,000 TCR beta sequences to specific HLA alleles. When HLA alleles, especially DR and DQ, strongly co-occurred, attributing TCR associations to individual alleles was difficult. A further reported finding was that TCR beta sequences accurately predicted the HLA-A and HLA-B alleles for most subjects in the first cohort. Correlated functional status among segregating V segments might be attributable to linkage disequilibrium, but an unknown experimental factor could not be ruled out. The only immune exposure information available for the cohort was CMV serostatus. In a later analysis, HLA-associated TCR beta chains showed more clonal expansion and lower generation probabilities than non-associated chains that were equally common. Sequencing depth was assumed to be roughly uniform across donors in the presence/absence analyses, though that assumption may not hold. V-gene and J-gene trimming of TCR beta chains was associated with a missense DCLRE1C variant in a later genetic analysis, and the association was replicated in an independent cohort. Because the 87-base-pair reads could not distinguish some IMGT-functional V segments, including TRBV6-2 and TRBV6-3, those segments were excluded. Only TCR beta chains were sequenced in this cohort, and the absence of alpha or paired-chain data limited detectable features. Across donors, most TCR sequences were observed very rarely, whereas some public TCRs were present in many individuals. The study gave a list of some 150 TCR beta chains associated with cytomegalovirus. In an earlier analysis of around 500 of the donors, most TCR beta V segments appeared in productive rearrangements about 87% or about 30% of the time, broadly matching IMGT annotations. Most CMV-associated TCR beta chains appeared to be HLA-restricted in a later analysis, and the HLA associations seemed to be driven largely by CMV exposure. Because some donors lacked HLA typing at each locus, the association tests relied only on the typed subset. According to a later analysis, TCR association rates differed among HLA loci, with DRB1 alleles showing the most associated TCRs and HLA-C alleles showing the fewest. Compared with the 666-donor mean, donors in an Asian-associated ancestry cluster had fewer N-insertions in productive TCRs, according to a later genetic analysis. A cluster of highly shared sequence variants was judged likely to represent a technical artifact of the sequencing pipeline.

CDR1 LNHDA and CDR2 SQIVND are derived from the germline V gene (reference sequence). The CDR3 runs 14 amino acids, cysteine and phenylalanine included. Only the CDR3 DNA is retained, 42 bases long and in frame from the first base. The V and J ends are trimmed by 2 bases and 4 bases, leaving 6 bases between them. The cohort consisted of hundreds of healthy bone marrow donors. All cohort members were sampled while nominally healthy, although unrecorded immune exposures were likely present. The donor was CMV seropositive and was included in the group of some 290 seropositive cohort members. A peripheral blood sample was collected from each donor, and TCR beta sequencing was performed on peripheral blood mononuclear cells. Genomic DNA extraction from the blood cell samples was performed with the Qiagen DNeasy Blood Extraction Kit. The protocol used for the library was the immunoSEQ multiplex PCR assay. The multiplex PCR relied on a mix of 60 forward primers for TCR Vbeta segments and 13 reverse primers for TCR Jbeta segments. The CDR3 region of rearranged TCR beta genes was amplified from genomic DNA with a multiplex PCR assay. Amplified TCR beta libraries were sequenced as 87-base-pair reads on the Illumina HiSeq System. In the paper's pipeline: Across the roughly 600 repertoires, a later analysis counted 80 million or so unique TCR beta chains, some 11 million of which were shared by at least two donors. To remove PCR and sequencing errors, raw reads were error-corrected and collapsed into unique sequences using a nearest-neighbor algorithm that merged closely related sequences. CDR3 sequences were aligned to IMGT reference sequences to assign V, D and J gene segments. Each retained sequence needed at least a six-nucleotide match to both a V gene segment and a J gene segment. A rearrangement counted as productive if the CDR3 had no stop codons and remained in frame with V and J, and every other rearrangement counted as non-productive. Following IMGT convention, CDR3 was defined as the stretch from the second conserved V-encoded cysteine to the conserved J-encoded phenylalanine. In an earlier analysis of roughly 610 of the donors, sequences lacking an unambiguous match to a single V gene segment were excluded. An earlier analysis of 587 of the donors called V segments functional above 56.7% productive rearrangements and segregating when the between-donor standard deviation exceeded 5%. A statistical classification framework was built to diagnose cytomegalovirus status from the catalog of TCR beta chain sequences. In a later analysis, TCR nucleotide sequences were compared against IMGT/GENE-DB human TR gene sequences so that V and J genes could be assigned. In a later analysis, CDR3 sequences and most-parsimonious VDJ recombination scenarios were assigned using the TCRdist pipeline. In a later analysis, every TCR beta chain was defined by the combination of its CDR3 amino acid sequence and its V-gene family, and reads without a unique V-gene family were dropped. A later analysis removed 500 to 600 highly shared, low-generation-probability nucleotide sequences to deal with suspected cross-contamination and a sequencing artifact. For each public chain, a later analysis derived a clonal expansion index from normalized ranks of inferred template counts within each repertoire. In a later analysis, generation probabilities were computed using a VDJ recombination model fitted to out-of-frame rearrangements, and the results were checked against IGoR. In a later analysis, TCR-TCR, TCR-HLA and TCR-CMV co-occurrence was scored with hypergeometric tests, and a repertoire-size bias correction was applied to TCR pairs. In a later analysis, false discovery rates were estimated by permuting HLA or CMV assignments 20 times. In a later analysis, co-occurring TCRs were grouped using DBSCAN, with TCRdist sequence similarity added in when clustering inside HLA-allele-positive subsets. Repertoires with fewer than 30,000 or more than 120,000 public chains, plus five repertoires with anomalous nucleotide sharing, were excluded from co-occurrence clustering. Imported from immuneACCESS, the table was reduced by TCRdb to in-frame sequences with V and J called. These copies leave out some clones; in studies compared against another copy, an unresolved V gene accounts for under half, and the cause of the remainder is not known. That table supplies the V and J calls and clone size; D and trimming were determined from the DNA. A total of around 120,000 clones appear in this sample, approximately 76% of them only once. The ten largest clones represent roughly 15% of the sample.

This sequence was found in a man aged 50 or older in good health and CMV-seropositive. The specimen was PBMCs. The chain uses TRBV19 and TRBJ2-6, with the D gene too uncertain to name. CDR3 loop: CASSITSGANVLTF. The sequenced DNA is TGTGCCAGTAGTATAACTTCCGGGGCCAACGTCCTGACTTTC.